This T cell receptor beta chain originates from a study of OX40 agonist ivuxolimab in advanced cancers. As for the study in general: The patients' treatment was ivuxolimab, an agonistic anti-OX40 (CD134) antibody.

Profiling relied on immunoSEQ multiplex PCR, and the TCRdb table lists in-frame clones only, not all of them. The sample has around 55,000 clones; 89% are singletons. This clone was counted ten times or more. Its antigen remains unidentified. This CDR3 has 15 amino acids. V lost 2 bases, J lost 6 bases, and 18 bases lay in between. CDR1 is SGHDT and CDR2 is YYEEEE in the germline V gene. Findings and caveats of the study: In the 0.1 to 3.0 mg/kg range, CD4+ and CD8+ blood T cells had expanded clonally by week 6. On average, CD8+ T cells had more expanded clones than CD4+.

The chain uses TRBV5-6 and TRBJ2-7; D is unclear. This TCR was sampled from an adult with an advanced solid tumor such as melanoma, head and neck, liver or kidney cancer. The sequencing used CD4+ or CD8+ T cells sorted from blood, collected in a trial of the OX40 agonist ivuxolimab. CDR3 bases: TGTGCCAGCAGCTTAGGCGGAACCGACCCGAGCGAGCAGTACGTC. The encoded protein is CASSLGGTDPSEQYV.